The 20 T cell receptor beta chains below were found in one sample sequenced in a study of regulatory T cells in long-lasting Graves disease. Through Arm-PCR of CDR3 regions and iRepertoire HTBI primers, TCR beta libraries were built. TCRdb re-derived calls from the multiplex PCR reads in MiXCR, one entry per CDR3 protein. The sample has 390,000 or so distinct CDR3 sequences, 20% to 25% seen once. The time point: persistent/refractory GD, antithyroid drugs over 5 years with positive TRAb. The TCR library was made from RNA that had been extracted from PBMCs in TRIzol. The material was peripheral blood mononuclear cells (PBMCs), obtained when the disease was refractory, from a patient treated with antithyroid drugs. All receptors derive from a woman in her thirties or forties with Graves disease.

On this clonotype: This may be a read error: a much more frequent sequence differs by one nucleotide. The J gene is TRBJ1-2, the V gene TRBV27; weak D call: TRBD1 (5 bases). V was cut by 8 bases and J by 10 bases, with 17 bases left in between. Per the germline V gene, CDR1 is MNHEY and CDR2 is SMNVEV (reference sequence). This CDR3 has 12 residues. The CDR3 is CASCNNGQDYTF. CDR3 coding DNA: TGTGCCAGCTGTAACAACGGACAAGACTACACCTTC.

This clonotype came up many times. The chain employs TRBV27 and TRBJ2-7, with TRBD1 as a possible D gene (6 bases). Trimming took off 3 bases at V and 3 bases at J, with 18 bases between the two ends. The germline V gene encodes CDR1 MNHEY and CDR2 SMNVEV (reference sequence). The CDR3 is 16 amino acids. As DNA, the CDR3 is TGTGCCAGCAGTTTTTCGGTTCGGGCAGGGGTCTACGAGCAGTACTTC. It specifies CASSFSVRAGVYEQYF.

The V gene is TRBV7-2, the J gene TRBJ2-7; possible D gene TRBD1, 6 bases. Germline V gene sequence: CDR1 SGHTA, CDR2 FQGNSA. Trimming cost V 0 bases and J 0 bases, with 9 bases left between them. This CDR3 region has 15 residues. The CDR3 sequence is CASSLAAGVSYEQYF. In DNA form, the CDR3 reads TGTGCCAGCAGCTTAGCTGCAGGGGTCTCCTACGAGCAGTACTTC.

The gene calls are TRBV9 and TRBJ2-1, with D possibly being TRBD1 or TRBD2 (6 bases each). With 3 bases removed from V and 5 bases from J, the gap between germline ends came to 12 bases. The CDR3 covers 14 residues. Germline V gene sequence: CDR1 SGDLS, CDR2 YYNGEE. The CDR3 region has the DNA TGTGCCAGCAGCGCCGGGGGCTATCACAATGAGCAGTTCTTC. Its protein product is CASSAGGYHNEQFF.

The J gene is TRBJ2-7, the V gene TRBV14; the D gene is possibly TRBD1 (6 bases). In germline, CDR1 is SGHDN, CDR2 FVKESK. The CDR3 totals 13 residues. V dropped 4 bases and J dropped 4 bases, with 11 bases sitting between them. The CDR3 spells CASSRGRPYEQYF. For the CDR3, the DNA is TGTGCCAGCAGCCGGGGGCGTCCATACGAGCAGTACTTC.

The chain is built from TRBV28 and TRBJ2-7, with D unclear. Per the germline V gene, CDR1 is MDHEN and CDR2 is SYDVKM. With 3 bases removed from V and 3 bases from J, the gap between germline ends came to 9 bases. The CDR3 runs to 13 residues. CDR3 protein: CASSFPLGYEQYF. The DNA for the CDR3 is TGTGCCAGCAGTTTCCCTCTGGGCTACGAGCAGTACTTC.

The sample holds many counts of this clonotype. The chain couples TRBV2 to TRBJ1-1; no clear D gene. The germline V gene has CDR1 SNHLY and CDR2 FYNNEI. The V end lost 3 bases, the J end lost 1 base, and 6 bases lay between the germline ends. The CDR3 length is 13 residues. CDR3 sequence: CASSEPENTEAFF. The CDR3 DNA follows: TGTGCCAGCAGTGAGCCAGAGAACACTGAAGCTTTCTTT.

This clonotype was detected many times. V gene TRBV7-2 combines with J gene TRBJ2-7; 10 nucleotides match TRBD1. The junction had 3 bases not matched to a gene; V was cut back by 4 bases and J by 6 bases. This CDR3 has 13 residues. Germline V gives CDR1 SGHTA, CDR2 FQGNSA. The CDR3: CASSWDRGGEQYF. CDR3 nucleotides: TGTGCCAGCAGCTGGGACAGGGGAGGCGAGCAGTACTTC.

The gene calls are TRBV30 and TRBJ1-5; D gene unclear. The CDR3 runs 13 residues. Germline CDR1 is GTSNPN and CDR2 is SVGIG (reference sequence). The ends were cut back, 6 bases at V and 3 bases at J, with 12 bases in the middle. In nucleotides, the CDR3 is TGTGCCTGCTCAAACGGACCCAATCAGCCCCAGCATTTT. It codes for CACSNGPNQPQHF.

This clonotype was detected ten times or more. CDR3 nucleotides: TGTGCCAGCAGTGAATGGGGTGTCAAGCCCCAGCATTTT. Its protein product is CASSEWGVKPQHF. The rearrangement uses TRBV2 and TRBJ1-5; D unresolved. This CDR3 comprises 13 residues. Germline CDR1 reads SNHLY; CDR2 reads FYNNEI. The V end lost 2 bases, the J end lost 8 bases, and 10 bases lay between the germline ends.

This clonotype turned up a few times. This chain uses TRBV9 with TRBJ2-7, with 8 bases matching TRBD1. V lost 3 bases and J lost 3; bases outside the gene matches: 8. This CDR3 is built from 15 residues. In germline, CDR1 is SGDLS, CDR2 YYNGEE. The CDR3 spells CASSATGGEDYEQYF. DNA for the CDR3: TGTGCCAGCAGCGCCACAGGGGGAGAAGACTACGAGCAGTACTTC.

In this sample, this clonotype turned up many times. J is TRBJ1-6 and V is TRBV6-1; D unclear. Germline lookup yields CDR1 MNHNS and CDR2 SASEGT. The V end lost 5 bases, the J end lost 8 bases, and 16 bases lay between the germline ends. The CDR3 has 15 amino acids. CDR3 in DNA: TGTGCCAGCAGTCCCAGGCGGGGAAGGGATTCACCCCTCCACTTT. Encoded protein: CASSPRRGRDSPLHF.

The CDR3, as DNA: TGTGCCAGCAGCCCCGACCTCCGGGGGAACACTGAAGCTTTCTTT. It translates to CASSPDLRGNTEAFF. The chain has TRBV7-9 and TRBJ1-1, with D unclear. The CDR3 is made up of 15 amino acids. With 5 bases removed from V and 1 base from J, the gap between germline ends came to 14 bases. Germline CDR1 reads SEHNR; CDR2 reads FQNEAQ (reference sequence).

This clonotype appeared a few times. The chain combines TRBV6-2 or TRBV6-3 with TRBJ1-6; D call uncertain. The CDR3 length is 15 residues. Trimming removed 2 bases at V and 1 base at J, with 6 bases between. Germline-derived CDR1 and CDR2 are MNHEY and SVGEGT. Written as DNA, the CDR3 is TGTGCCAGCAGTTACGTCGGGTCCTATAATTCACCCCTCCACTTT. It encodes CASSYVGSYNSPLHF.

This clonotype was recorded at least ten times. The rearrangement uses TRBV28 and TRBJ1-5; 7 nucleotides line up with TRBD1. Germline V gene lookup returns CDR1 MDHEN and CDR2 SYDVKM. The CDR3 is 15 residues long. With V trimmed by 6 bases and J by 0 bases, 5 bases remained unmatched. CDR3 region: CASRDGQVSNQPQHF. The CDR3 region has the DNA TGTGCCAGCAGGGACGGACAGGTTAGCAATCAGCCCCAGCATTTT. Full variable domain (outside the CDR3, taken from reference TRBV28 and TRBJ1-5): DVKVTQSSRYLVKRTGEKVFLECVQDMDHENMFWYRQDPGLGLRLIYFSYDVKMKEKGDIPEGYSVSREKKERFSLILESASTNQTSMYLCASRDGQVSNQPQHFGDGTRLSIL.

This clonotype was counted ten times or more. The chain couples TRBV29-1 to TRBJ1-1, with unresolved D. The CDR3 covers 14 residues. Germline CDR1 and CDR2: SQVTM and ANQGSEA. V lost 0 bases, J lost 1 base, and 9 bases lay in between. CDR3 protein: CSVEDRWANTEAFF. The CDR3 region has the DNA TGCAGCGTTGAAGATCGGTGGGCGAACACTGAAGCTTTCTTT.

The chain employs TRBV7-2 and TRBJ1-1; a weak D match, TRBD1 (5 bases). Germline loops: CDR1 SGHTA, CDR2 FQGNSA. With 4 bases removed from V and 4 bases from J, the gap between germline ends came to 13 bases. This CDR3 comprises 14 residues. The CDR3 nucleotides are TGTGCCAGCAGCTCACATTTCGGGGCCACTGAAGCTTTCTTT. This codes for CASSSHFGATEAFF.

This clonotype was counted a few times. This chain links TRBV4-1 with TRBJ1-5; perhaps TRBD1 as D (5 bases). V lost 1 base and J lost 4, with 11 bases in between. The germline CDR1 and CDR2 sequences are MGHRA and YSYEKL. The CDR3 has 15 amino acids. The CDR3 reads CASSQVRQINQPQHF. CDR3 nucleotide sequence: TGCGCCAGCAGCCAAGTAAGACAGATAAATCAGCCCCAGCATTTT.

This chain joins TRBV5-5 and TRBJ1-1; 7 bases are shared with TRBD1. The CDR3 has 17 amino acids. J gave up 0 bases and V 4 bases, and 12 bases lay outside the gene matches. Looked up from germline, CDR1 is SGHKS and CDR2 is YYEKEE (reference sequence). The CDR3 DNA reads TGTGCCAGCAGCCGGGGGACAGCCTTTTCCCTGAACACTGAAGCTTTCTTT. This encodes CASSRGTAFSLNTEAFF.

This chain links TRBV6-4 with TRBJ2-4; 7 bases line up with TRBD2. The CDR3 consists of 16 residues. Per the germline V gene, CDR1 is MRHNA and CDR2 is SNTAGT. V gave up 2 bases and J gave up 1 base; unmatched junction bases: 5. CDR3 in DNA: TGTGCCAGCAGTGACCTGCGGCGGGGGGCCAAAAACATTCAGTACTTC. This sequence encodes CASSDLRRGAKNIQYF.